Below, 12 T cell receptor beta chains from the same sample are listed, as sequenced in a study of T-cell reconstitution after alpha-beta-depleted transplantation in children. Molecular barcoding with unique molecular identifiers was used for the TCRbeta library. One entry per CDR3 protein, called by TCRdb with MiXCR from the PCR reads. This sample yields roughly 590,000 distinct CDR3 sequences, of which about 15% are seen a single time; approximately 1.1% belongs to the top ten. The sequencing here drew on PBMCs from the stem cell graft donor, taken from the stem cell graft. Source of these receptors: a human donor who donated a stem cell graft to a child with acute myeloid leukemia.

This clonotype occurred a few times. The J gene is TRBJ1-3, the V gene TRBV12-3 or TRBV12-4, with D perhaps matching TRBD1 (5 bases). V lost 5 bases, J lost 0 bases, and 11 bases lay in between. This CDR3 has 15 residues. DNA of the CDR3: TGTGCCAGCAGTCTAGACAGTGCCTCTGGAAACACCATATATTTT. It yields the protein CASSLDSASGNTIYF.

Ten or more counts support this clonotype. CDR3 bases: TGTGCCAGCAGTTTGGTACGCGAAAAACTGTTTTTT. It encodes CASSLVREKLFF. The chain recombines TRBV12-3 or TRBV12-4 with TRBJ1-4; D unresolved. The CDR3 consists of 12 residues. V lost 3 bases to trimming and J lost 8 bases, with 7 bases between them.

There are many counts of this clonotype. V usage is TRBV7-2 and J usage is TRBJ2-5, with TRBD1 identical over 7 bases. V shed 5 bases and J 3 bases; nucleotides not matched to a gene: 3. Germline lookup yields CDR1 SGHTA and CDR2 FQGNSA. The CDR3 sequence is 13 residues long. The CDR3 nucleotides read TGTGCCAGCAGCAAACAGGGGAAAGAGACCCAGTACTTC. It codes for CASSKQGKETQYF.

The chain is built from TRBV27 and TRBJ1-1; D perhaps matches TRBD1 (6 bases). CDR1 and CDR2 from the germline V gene are MNHEY and SMNVEV (reference sequence). This CDR3 is built from 15 residues. V dropped 8 bases and J dropped 0 bases, with 16 bases sitting between them. In DNA form, the CDR3 reads TGTGCCAGCCACCAGACAGGTTTAATGAACACTGAAGCTTTCTTT. Translation gives CASHQTGLMNTEAFF.

The rearrangement links TRBV27 to TRBJ2-1, with 9 bases that match TRBD1. CDR3 length equals 15 residues. Germline V gene data show CDR1 as MNHEY and CDR2 as SMNVEV (reference sequence). The V segment lost 3 bases and the J segment 5 bases; nucleotides outside the gene matches: 5. In DNA, the CDR3 is TGTGCCAGCAGTTTCCGGGACAGGGCCGACAATGAGCAGTTCTTC. Translating it yields CASSFRDRADNEQFF.

In its sample, this clonotype was seen many times. The chain recombines TRBV29-1 with TRBJ1-1, with 10 bases that match TRBD1. The J segment lost 3 bases and the V segment lost 6 bases, leaving 10 bases of the junction unmatched. There are 15 residues in the CDR3. CDR1 SQVTM and CDR2 ANQGSEA come from the germline V gene. CDR3 sequence (DNA): TGCAGCGTCTTTAACACCGGGACAGGGGACACTGAAGCTTTCTTT. It specifies CSVFNTGTGDTEAFF. Together with reference TRBV29-1 and TRBJ1-1, the CDR3 gives the full variable domain: SAVISQKPSRDICQRGTSLTIQCQVDSQVTMMFWYRQQPGQSLTLIATANQGSEATYESGFVIDKFPISRPNLTFSTLTVSNMSPEDSSIYLCSVFNTGTGDTEAFFGQGTRLTVV.

DNA of the CDR3: TGTGCCATCAGTGAGTCGGACAGGGACAGCACAGATACGCAGTATTTT. Protein: CAISESDRDSTDTQYF. The rearrangement links TRBV10-3 to TRBJ2-3, with 8 bases lining up with TRBD1. This CDR3 is built from 16 residues. The germline gives CDR1 ENHRY, CDR2 SYGVKD. V shed 0 bases and J 0 bases; nucleotides not matched to a gene: 2.

The CDR3 loop reads CASSLGGFSGANVLTF. As DNA, the CDR3 is TGCGCCAGCAGCTTGGGAGGGTTCTCTGGGGCCAACGTCCTGACTTTC. The rearrangement uses TRBV5-1 and TRBJ2-6; maybe TRBD2 (5 bases). The CDR3 spans 16 residues. V lost 0 bases, J lost 0 bases, and 7 bases lay in between. Germline-derived CDR1 and CDR2 are SGHRS and YFSETQ. The full variable domain, completed using reference TRBV5-1 and TRBJ2-6, is KAGVTQTPRYLIKTRGQQVTLSCSPISGHRSVSWYQQTPGQGLQFLFEYFSETQRNKGNFPGRFSGRQFSNSRSEMNVSTLELGDSALYLCASSLGGFSGANVLTFGAGSRLTVL.

The table lists this clonotype with many counts. This chain connects TRBV10-3 to TRBJ1-5; 11 bases map to TRBD1. Germline V gene sequence: CDR1 ENHRY, CDR2 SYGVKD. The CDR3 spans 16 residues. The ends lost 2 bases at V and 2 bases at J; junction bases unmatched: 2. The CDR3: CAISERTGGGNQPQHF. The DNA of the CDR3 is TGTGCCATCAGTGAGCGGACAGGGGGCGGCAATCAGCCCCAGCATTTT.

This clonotype appeared many times. This sequence joins TRBV20-1 and TRBJ2-1; tentatively, D is TRBD1 (7 bases). CDR3 length: 14 amino acids. V was cut by 2 bases and J by 8 bases, with 16 bases left in between. Germline V gene lookup returns CDR1 DFQATT and CDR2 SNEGSKA (reference sequence). CDR3 region: CSARRPGGYDEQFF. The CDR3, as DNA: TGCAGTGCTAGAAGGCCAGGGGGGTACGATGAGCAGTTCTTC.

This clonotype was recorded at least ten times. The chain recombines TRBV12-3 or TRBV12-4 with TRBJ1-1; D gene unclear. This CDR3 spans 13 amino acids. V lost 1 base and J 4 bases, leaving 7 bases between the germline ends. The chain's CDR3 is CASSLGDLTEAFF. In DNA, the CDR3 is TGTGCCAGCAGTTTAGGGGATCTCACTGAAGCTTTCTTT.

In this sample, this clonotype turned up many times. J is TRBJ2-1 and V is TRBV6-5, with TRBD2 as a possible D gene (7 bases). Germline V gene sequence: CDR1 MNHEY, CDR2 SVGAGI. Trimming shortened V by 1 base and J by 3 bases, and 22 bases separated the two germline ends. The CDR3 is made up of 19 amino acids. The CDR3 sequence: CASSYLGPSGGGSYNEQFF. CDR3 coding DNA: TGTGCCAGCAGTTACTTGGGGCCGAGTGGCGGGGGCAGCTACAATGAGCAGTTCTTC.